The 21 T cell receptor beta chains listed next were all sequenced from one sample in a study of blood T cells in healthy people across ages. Through a sample-barcoded 5' primer and a J-beta primer mix, a second PCR was run for roughly 6 to 12 cycles. TCRdb itself ran the 5' RACE reads through MiXCR, one entry per CDR3 protein. The sample contains a few hundred thousand distinct CDR3 sequences, 25% to 30% of which appear only once. The sequenced material came from blood. All receptors derive from a woman between 65 and 79 years old in good health.

As for this clonotype: Its ends do not fully match the called genes, so a read error is possible. The chain links TRBV11-2 to TRBJ2-5, with D uncertain. This CDR3 comprises 14 residues. In germline, CDR1 is SGHAT, CDR2 FQNNGV. The CDR3, as DNA: TGTGCCAGCAGCCTCTACATTAAGCAAGAGACCCTGTACTTC. Translation gives CASSLYIKQETLYF.

The chain recombines TRBV3-1 with TRBJ1-2; no clear D. The CDR3 sequence is 16 residues long. V was cut by 1 base and J by 4 bases, with 16 bases left in between. CDR1 LGHDT and CDR2 YNNKEL come from the germline V gene (reference sequence). CDR3 region: CASSQAWTFKGYGYTF. CDR3 in DNA: TGTGCCAGCAGCCAAGCGTGGACGTTTAAAGGCTATGGCTACACCTTC.

The CDR3 region is CSARDRQKTNTEAFF. In nucleotides, the CDR3 is TGCAGTGCTAGAGATCGACAGAAAACGAACACTGAAGCTTTCTTT. The J gene is TRBJ1-1, the V gene TRBV20-1; tentatively, D is TRBD1 (5 bases). V was clipped by 0 bases and J by 1 base, with 12 bases between them. The length of the CDR3 is 15 residues. In germline, CDR1 is DFQATT, CDR2 SNEGSKA (reference sequence).

This clonotype was counted between two and nine times. The chain joins TRBV6-1 to TRBJ2-1; maybe TRBD1 (5 bases). From germline, CDR1 is MNHNS and CDR2 SASEGT. The length of the CDR3 is 12 residues. V was shortened by 6 bases and J by 7 bases, with 10 bases between the two germline ends. The CDR3: CASRGPTNEQFF. The CDR3 nucleotides read TGTGCCAGCAGGGGGCCCACTAATGAGCAGTTCTTC.

The chain has TRBV9 and TRBJ1-4; no definite D call. Trimming stripped 3 bases from V and 0 bases from J, with 6 bases between. Per germline, CDR1 SGDLS and CDR2 YYNGEE. There are 14 residues in the CDR3. CDR3: CASSGLATNEKLFF. The DNA for the CDR3 is TGTGCCAGCAGCGGGCTGGCAACTAATGAAAAACTGTTTTTT.

The rearrangement links TRBV7-9 to TRBJ2-5; 7 positions match TRBD1. The CDR3 has 14 residues. V shed 3 bases and J 1 base; nucleotides not matched to a gene: 2. Germline loops: CDR1 SEHNR, CDR2 FQNEAQ (reference sequence). This CDR3 reads CASSFGTVQETQYF. CDR3 in DNA: TGTGCCAGCAGCTTTGGGACAGTCCAAGAGACCCAGTACTTC.

The rearrangement links TRBV6-2 or TRBV6-3 to TRBJ1-5; possible D gene TRBD1, 6 bases. The CDR3 is 16 amino acids. Germline loops: CDR1 MNHEY, CDR2 SVGEGT. The ends were cut back, 2 bases at V and 2 bases at J, with 13 bases in the middle. The CDR3 is CASSYLTGLGNQPQHF. DNA for the CDR3: TGTGCCAGCAGTTACCTCACAGGGTTGGGCAATCAGCCCCAGCATTTT.

The chain employs TRBV4-1 and TRBJ1-2; D is undetermined. The CDR3 sequence is 15 residues long. The V gene's germline CDR1 is MGHRA and CDR2 YSYEKL. The V gene lost 0 bases and the J gene lost 4 bases, with 12 bases spanning the gap. CDR3 sequence (DNA): TGCGCCAGCAGCCAAGAAATAACCTACAGCTATGGCTACACCTTC. Translation: CASSQEITYSYGYTF.

This clonotype appeared a few times. V usage is TRBV15 and J usage is TRBJ2-4; 10 bases fit TRBD1. Germline CDR1 is LNHNV and CDR2 is YYDKDF (reference sequence). The CDR3 spans 16 residues. Unmatched junction bases numbered 3, after V lost 3 bases and J lost 1 base. The CDR3 DNA sequence: TGTGCCACCAGCAGGCGACAGGGGGCGGCCAAAAACATTCAGTACTTC. Its translation: CATSRRQGAAKNIQYF.

This clonotype was seen repeatedly, ten times or more. The chain carries TRBV27 and TRBJ2-4, with D possibly being TRBD2 (5 bases). With 5 bases removed from V and 16 bases from J, the gap between germline ends came to 9 bases. The CDR3 loop spans 9 amino acids. Germline V gene lookup returns CDR1 MNHEY and CDR2 SMNVEV (reference sequence). CDR3 DNA: TGTGCCAGCAGTCCCCCGGGATACTTC. It is translated as CASSPPGYF.

This clonotype was found a few times. This chain connects TRBV20-1 to TRBJ1-1; tentative D call: TRBD1 (6 bases). Germline V gene lookup returns CDR1 DFQATT and CDR2 SNEGSKA (reference sequence). CDR3 size: 14 residues. The ends were cut back, 2 bases at V and 2 bases at J, with 12 bases in the middle. The CDR3 protein is CSARLGQSNTEAFF. CDR3 sequence (DNA): TGCAGTGCTAGATTAGGACAGTCTAACACTGAAGCTTTCTTT.

This clonotype has ten or more counts. The chain employs TRBV5-1 and TRBJ2-1; 8 positions agree with TRBD1. Per germline, CDR1 SGHRS and CDR2 YFSETQ. V dropped 1 base and J dropped 1; count of bases not matched to a gene: 1. The CDR3 is 15 residues long. CDR3 DNA sequence: TGCGCCAGCAGCTTGCAGGGGGCATCCTACAATGAGCAGTTCTTC. Amino acids: CASSLQGASYNEQFF. The variable domain in full, with the rest retrieved from reference TRBV5-1 and TRBJ2-1, is KAGVTQTPRYLIKTRGQQVTLSCSPISGHRSVSWYQQTPGQGLQFLFEYFSETQRNKGNFPGRFSGRQFSNSRSEMNVSTLELGDSALYLCASSLQGASYNEQFFGPGTRLTVL.

This chain uses TRBV10-3 with TRBJ2-5; weak D call: TRBD1 (6 bases). The DNA end is more similar to TRBJ2-7, so the J call may be wrong. CDR3 length: 14 amino acids. The germline V gene has CDR1 ENHRY and CDR2 SYGVKD. CDR3: CAISEGGRAYEQYF. The CDR3 bases are TGTGCCATCAGTGAAGGGGGACGAGCGTACGAGCAGTACTTC.

V gene TRBV12-3 or TRBV12-4 combines with J gene TRBJ1-4; D unresolved. V dropped 0 bases and J dropped 10 bases, with 18 bases sitting between them. This CDR3 spans 16 amino acids. The CDR3 reads CASSLALGLGVGKLFF. DNA of the CDR3: TGTGCCAGCAGTTTAGCGTTGGGGTTGGGAGTGGGAAAACTGTTTTTT.

In its sample, this clonotype was seen a few times. This chain uses TRBV20-1 with TRBJ1-5; D gene ambiguous. V lost 0 bases, J lost 3 bases, and 15 bases lay in between. The germline V gene encodes CDR1 DFQATT and CDR2 SNEGSKA (reference sequence). The CDR3 consists of 16 residues. CDR3 nucleotides: TGCAGTGCTAGAGATCCCTACGACGGTAACAATCAGCCCCAGCATTTT. It specifies CSARDPYDGNNQPQHF.

The chain combines TRBV5-1 with TRBJ2-1; 13 positions match TRBD2. The CDR3 loop spans 16 amino acids. CDR1 and CDR2 from the germline V gene are SGHRS and YFSETQ. V dropped 4 bases and J dropped 6; count of bases not matched to a gene: 7. The CDR3 DNA sequence: TGCGCCAGCAGCCCAGCGGGACTAGCGGGGATCAATGAGCAGTTCTTC. Translated, it gives CASSPAGLAGINEQFF.

V gene TRBV27 combines with J gene TRBJ2-5; a possible D gene is TRBD2 (6 bases). CDR1 MNHEY and CDR2 SMNVEV come from the germline V gene (reference sequence). This CDR3 is built from 15 residues. V was cut by 6 bases and J by 1 base, with 15 bases left in between. CDR3 in DNA: TGTGCCAGCAGAGGCCTCTCTAGCGCCCAAGAGACCCAGTACTTC. Its translation is CASRGLSSAQETQYF.

The rearrangement links TRBV4-2 to TRBJ1-2; tentatively, D is TRBD1 (5 bases). This CDR3 comprises 16 residues. Trimming stripped 0 bases from V and 4 bases from J, with 15 bases between. The germline V gene encodes CDR1 LGHNA and CDR2 YNFKEQ. The CDR3 DNA sequence: TGTGCCAGCAGCCAAGATACCTCACAAAGGGGCTATGGCTACACCTTC. Translation gives CASSQDTSQRGYGYTF.

The chain combines TRBV10-3 with TRBJ2-3, with 11 bases identical to TRBD2. Trimming removed 0 bases from V and 3 bases from J; junction bases left unmatched: 2. Germline CDR1 is ENHRY and CDR2 is SYGVKD. The CDR3 runs to 16 residues. CDR3 in amino acids: CAISESPSGGTDTQYF. In DNA, the CDR3 is TGTGCCATCAGTGAGTCGCCTAGCGGGGGGACAGATACGCAGTATTTT.

V usage is TRBV20-1 and J usage is TRBJ2-5; TRBD2 aligns across 12 bases. This CDR3 contains 16 residues. In germline, CDR1 is DFQATT, CDR2 SNEGSKA (reference sequence). V was clipped by 2 bases and J by 5 bases; unmatched bases: 9. CDR3 DNA sequence: TGCAGTGCTAGAATCCTAGCGGGGGGGCGACGGGAGACCCAGTACTTC. Its translation: CSARILAGGRRETQYF.

This clonotype was detected a few times. This chain joins TRBV7-9 and TRBJ1-4; no reliable D call. With 3 bases removed from V and 0 bases from J, the gap between germline ends came to 8 bases. This CDR3 is 15 amino acids long. The germline CDR1 and CDR2 sequences are SEHNR and FQNEAQ (reference sequence). The DNA of the CDR3 is TGTGCCAGCAGCTTTCTGGGCTCAACTAATGAAAAACTGTTTTTT. Protein: CASSFLGSTNEKLFF.